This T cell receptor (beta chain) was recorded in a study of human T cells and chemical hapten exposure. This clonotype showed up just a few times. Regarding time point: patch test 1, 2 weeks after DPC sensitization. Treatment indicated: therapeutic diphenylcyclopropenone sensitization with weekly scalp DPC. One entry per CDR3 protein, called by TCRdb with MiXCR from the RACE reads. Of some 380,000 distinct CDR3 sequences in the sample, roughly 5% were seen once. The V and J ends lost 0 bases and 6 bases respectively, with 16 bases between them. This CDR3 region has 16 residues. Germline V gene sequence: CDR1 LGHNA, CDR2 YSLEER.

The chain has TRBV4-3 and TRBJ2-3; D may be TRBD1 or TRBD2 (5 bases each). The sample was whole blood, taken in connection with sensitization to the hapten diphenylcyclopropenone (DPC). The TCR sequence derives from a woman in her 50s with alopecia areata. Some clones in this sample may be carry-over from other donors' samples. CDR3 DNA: TGCGCCAGCAGCCAAGATCCAAGGGGACCGGAGGATACGCAGTATTTT. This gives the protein CASSQDPRGPEDTQYF.